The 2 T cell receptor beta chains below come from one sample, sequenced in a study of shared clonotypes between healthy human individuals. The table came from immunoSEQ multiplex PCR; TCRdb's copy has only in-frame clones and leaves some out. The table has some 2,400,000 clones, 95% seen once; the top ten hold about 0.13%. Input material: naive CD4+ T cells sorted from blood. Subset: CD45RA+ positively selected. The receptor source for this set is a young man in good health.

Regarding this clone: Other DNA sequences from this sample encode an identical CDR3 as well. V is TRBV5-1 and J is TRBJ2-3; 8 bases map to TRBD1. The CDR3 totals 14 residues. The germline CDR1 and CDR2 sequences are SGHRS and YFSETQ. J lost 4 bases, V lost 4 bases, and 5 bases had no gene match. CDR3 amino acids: CASSQGQVADTQYF. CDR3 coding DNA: TGCGCCAGCAGCCAGGGACAGGTGGCAGATACGCAGTATTTT.

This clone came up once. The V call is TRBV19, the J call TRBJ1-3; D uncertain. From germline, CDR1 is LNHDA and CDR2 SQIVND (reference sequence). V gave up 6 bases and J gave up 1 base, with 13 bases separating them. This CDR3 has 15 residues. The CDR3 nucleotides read TGTGCCAGTAGCTCGACGAGAGCTTCTGGAAACACCATATATTTT. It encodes CASSSTRASGNTIYF.